This TCR beta chain originates from a study of PD-1 blockade in classical Hodgkin lymphoma. About the study: Nivolumab dosed at 3 mg/kg went to patients intravenously every 2 weeks. General study points: No one has yet defined what causes the repertoire differences, which may be disease activity or prior therapy. Baseline TCR diversity was reportedly lower in newly diagnosed patients than healthy donors. Complete responders had baseline diversity similar to newly diagnosed patients.

After autologous stem cell transplantation all patients relapsed, and prior brentuximab vedotin exposure differed between cohorts. Here immunoSEQ multiplex PCR was the method, and the copy in TCRdb shows in-frame clones only, minus some. Among fewer than 25,000 clones listed, 73% were seen once. The length of the CDR3 is 14 residues. Germline trimming cut 4 bases from V and 0 bases from J; bases unmatched to any gene: 1. The germline V gene has CDR1 SGDLS and CDR2 YYNGEE. This clone was seen more than once but under ten times. What it binds is not known. The chain couples TRBV9 to TRBJ2-7, with 10 positions matching TRBD2. The sample in question was peripheral blood mononuclear cells (PBMCs), obtained before the second cycle of nivolumab. This receptor was identified in a human donor with classical Hodgkin lymphoma. DNA of the CDR3: TGTGCCAGCAGCCCTAGCGGGAGCTCCTACGAGCAGTACTTC. It translates to CASSPSGSSYEQYF.